The present entry profiles one TCR beta chain with its context. Its cognate antigen is unknown. There are 16 residues in the CDR3. Germline V gene data show CDR1 as SGDLS and CDR2 as YYNGEE. The V and J ends lost 0 bases and 8 bases, in that order; junction bases with no gene match: 8. The source of the sample is a study of shared clonotypes between healthy human individuals. Study-wide background: A couple of women and three men aged 18 to 49 made up the donors.

Several immunoSEQ 96-well plates shared each subset's DNA, each plate a replicate. The table came from immunoSEQ multiplex PCR; TCRdb's copy has only in-frame clones and leaves some out. The table shows over a million clones, with 98% occurring only once. Study-wide results and caveats: In this cohort, only blood was sampled, and tissue repertoires likely differ. Lower generation probabilities were found for non-shared clonotypes than for those shared by all four donors.

The origin of this receptor is a man aged 30 to 39 in good health. The sequencing sample was made of naive CD4+ T cells sorted from blood. Subset in this sample: CD45RA+ positively selected. The V gene is TRBV9, the J gene TRBJ2-1; the match to TRBD2 covers 10 bases. CDR3 sequence reads: CASSVGSGGFHYEQFF. CDR3 in DNA: TGTGCCAGCAGCGTAGGTAGCGGGGGGTTTCACTATGAGCAGTTCTTC.